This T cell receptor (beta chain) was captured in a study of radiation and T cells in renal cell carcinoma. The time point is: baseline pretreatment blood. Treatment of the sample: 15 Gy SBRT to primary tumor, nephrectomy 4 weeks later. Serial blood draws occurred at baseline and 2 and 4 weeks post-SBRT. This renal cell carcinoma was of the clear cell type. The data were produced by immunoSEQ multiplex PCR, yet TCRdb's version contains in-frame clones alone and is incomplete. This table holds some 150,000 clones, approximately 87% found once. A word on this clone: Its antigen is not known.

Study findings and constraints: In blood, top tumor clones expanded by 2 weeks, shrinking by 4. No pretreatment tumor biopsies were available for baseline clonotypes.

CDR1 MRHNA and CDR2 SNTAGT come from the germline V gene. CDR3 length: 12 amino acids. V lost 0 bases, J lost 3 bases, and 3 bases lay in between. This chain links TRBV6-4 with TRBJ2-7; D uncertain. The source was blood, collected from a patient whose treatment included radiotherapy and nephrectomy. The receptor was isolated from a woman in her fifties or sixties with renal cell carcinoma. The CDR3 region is CASSDSIYEQYF. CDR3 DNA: TGTGCCAGCAGTGACTCTATCTACGAGCAGTACTTC.